This TCR beta chain was identified in a study of blood T cell repertoires in COVID-19. For the study at large: COVID-19 samples collected from the United States, Italy and Spain covered acute and convalescent phases. The cDNA or gDNA used as material had been derived from T cells, B-cell-depleted T cells, or PBMCs.

CDR3 length equals 11 residues. V lost 7 bases and J 2 bases, leaving 8 bases between the germline ends. CDR1 and CDR2 from the germline V gene are DFQATT and SNEGSKA (reference sequence). In the original analysis: Estimation of nucleated cell counts was performed using reference gene primer amplification. Measured with immunoSEQ multiplex PCR; TCRdb has only the in-frame clones, and not every one. From that table come the V and J calls and clone size; the DNA was used to work out D and trimming. The sample has fewer than 300,000 clones, 82% seen once; the top ten hold roughly 3.1%. The chain is built from TRBV20-1 and TRBJ1-1; maybe TRBD1 (5 bases). The sequenced material came from peripheral blood. The TCR sequence derives from a woman younger than 30 with acute or convalescent COVID-19. The CDR3 region has the DNA TGCAGTGTTGACAGTAACACTGAAGCTTTCTTT. Its protein product is CSVDSNTEAFF.